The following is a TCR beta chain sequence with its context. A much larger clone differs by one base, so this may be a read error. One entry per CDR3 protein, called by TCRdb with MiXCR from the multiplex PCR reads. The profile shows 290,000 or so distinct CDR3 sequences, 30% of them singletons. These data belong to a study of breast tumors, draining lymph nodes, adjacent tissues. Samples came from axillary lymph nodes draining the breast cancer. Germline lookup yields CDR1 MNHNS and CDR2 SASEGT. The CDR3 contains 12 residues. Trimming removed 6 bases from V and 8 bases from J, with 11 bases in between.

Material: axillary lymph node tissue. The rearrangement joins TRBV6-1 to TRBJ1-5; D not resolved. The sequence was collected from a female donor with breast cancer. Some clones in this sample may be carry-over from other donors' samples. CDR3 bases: TGTGCCAGCAGACGACAAACCAAGCCCCAGCATTTT. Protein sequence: CASRRQTKPQHF.